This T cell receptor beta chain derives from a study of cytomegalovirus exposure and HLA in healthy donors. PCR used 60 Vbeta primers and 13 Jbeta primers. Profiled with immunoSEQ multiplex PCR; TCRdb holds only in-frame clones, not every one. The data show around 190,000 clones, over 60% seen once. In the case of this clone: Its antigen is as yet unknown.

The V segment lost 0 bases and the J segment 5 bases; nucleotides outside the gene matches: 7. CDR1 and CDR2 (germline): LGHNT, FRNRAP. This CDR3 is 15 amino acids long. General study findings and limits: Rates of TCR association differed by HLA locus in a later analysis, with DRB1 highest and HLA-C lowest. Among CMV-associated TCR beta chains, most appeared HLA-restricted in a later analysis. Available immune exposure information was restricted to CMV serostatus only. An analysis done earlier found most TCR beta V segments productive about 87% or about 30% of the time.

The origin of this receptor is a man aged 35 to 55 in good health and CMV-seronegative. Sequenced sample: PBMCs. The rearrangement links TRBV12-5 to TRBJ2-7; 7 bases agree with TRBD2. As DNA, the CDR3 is TGTGCTAGTGGTTTGGTAAGGGGAGGGTTAGACGAGCAGTACTTC. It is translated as CASGLVRGGLDEQYF.